The 30 T cell receptor beta chains in this list originate from one sample, sequenced in a study of T-cell memory formation after mild COVID-19. Via MiXCR, TCRdb re-called the 5' RACE reads, giving one row per CDR3 protein. The sample contains 500,000 to 550,000 distinct CDR3 sequences, roughly 20% of which appear only once. Sample: PBMCs or a T cell subset sorted from them (not recorded which). Source of these receptors: an adult woman who had mild COVID-19 (a few samples of this study predate the infection). Cell type and time point are not known.

The rearrangement links TRBV3-1 to TRBJ2-3; no firm D call. Trimming took 4 bases from V and 4 from J, leaving 9 bases between them. Germline assignment: CDR1 LGHDT and CDR2 YNNKEL (reference sequence). CDR3 length: 13 amino acids. The CDR3 DNA reads as TGTGCCAGCAGCCCCCATATCCCAGATACGCAGTATTTT. Protein: CASSPHIPDTQYF.

The chain has TRBV4-3 and TRBJ2-5; 9 nucleotides agree with TRBD2. Germline V gene data show CDR1 as LGHNA and CDR2 as YSLEER. Losses at the gene ends were 4 bases for V and 5 bases for J; bases not matched to a gene: 8. This CDR3 comprises 15 residues. CDR3 region: CASSREGLAWETQYF. CDR3 DNA: TGCGCCAGCAGCCGGGAGGGACTAGCATGGGAGACCCAGTACTTC.

A few counts support this clonotype. The CDR3 nucleotides read TGTGCCAGCAGCTTCGGTAGCGGCGTTAATTCAGATACGCAGTATTTT. Its translation: CASSFGSGVNSDTQYF. The chain is built from TRBV5-5 and TRBJ2-3, with D perhaps matching TRBD2 (6 bases). V lost 2 bases and J lost 4, with 17 bases in between. The CDR3 is 16 amino acids. Germline CDR1 SGHKS, CDR2 YYEKEE (reference sequence).

This clonotype came up a few times. V usage is TRBV6-5 and J usage is TRBJ2-2; 10 bases are shared with TRBD1. CDR1 is MNHEY, CDR2 SVGAGI, per germline. With 6 bases clipped from V and 5 bases from J, the junction kept 6 bases outside the gene matches. This CDR3 region has 15 residues. The CDR3 DNA sequence: TGTGCCAGCAGCCTGACAGGGGGCTGGACCGGGGAGCTGTTTTTT. The encoded protein is CASSLTGGWTGELFF.

This clonotype appeared a few times. The chain combines TRBV2 with TRBJ2-3, with D unresolved. V was cut by 8 bases and J by 0 bases, with 9 bases left in between. CDR3 size: 13 residues. CDR1 is SNHLY, CDR2 FYNNEI, per germline. In DNA form, the CDR3 reads TGTGCCAGCCTCCAGGCTAGCACAGATACGCAGTATTTT. Translating gives CASLQASTDTQYF.

This rearrangement joins TRBV27 to TRBJ2-3, with D unclear. The CDR3 runs to 17 residues. Trimming pared 3 bases from V and 0 bases from J, leaving 16 bases between. Germline V CDR1 and CDR2: MNHEY, SMNVEV (reference sequence). The CDR3 nucleotides are TGTGCCAGCAGTTTCAAGCAGTACGCAACTAGCACAGATACGCAGTATTTT. Translation: CASSFKQYATSTDTQYF.

The chain links TRBV2 to TRBJ2-1, with 7 positions matching TRBD1. Germline V lookup: CDR1 SNHLY, CDR2 FYNNEI. The CDR3 length is 15 residues. J gave up 3 bases and V 9 bases, and 11 bases lay outside the gene matches. This CDR3 is CASTSGAGGYNEQFF. In DNA, the CDR3 is TGTGCCAGTACTTCCGGGGCAGGGGGCTACAATGAGCAGTTCTTC. The whole variable domain, remainder taken from reference TRBV2 and TRBJ2-1, is EPEVTQTPSHQVTQMGQEVILRCVPISNHLYFYWYRQILGQKVEFLVSFYNNEISEKSEIFDDQFSVERPDGSNFTLKIRSTKLEDSAMYFCASTSGAGGYNEQFFGPGTRLTVL.

This clonotype occurred many times. This sequence joins TRBV5-1 and TRBJ2-2; 7 bases agree with TRBD1. J was trimmed by 1 base and V by 1 base; bases with no gene match: 7. In germline, CDR1 is SGHRS, CDR2 YFSETQ. This CDR3 region has 17 residues. CDR3 residues: CASSLRLRTGNTGELFF. The CDR3 coding sequence is TGCGCCAGCAGCTTGAGGCTCAGGACAGGGAACACCGGGGAGCTGTTTTTT. The full variable domain, with the rest looked up from reference TRBV5-1 and TRBJ2-2, is KAGVTQTPRYLIKTRGQQVTLSCSPISGHRSVSWYQQTPGQGLQFLFEYFSETQRNKGNFPGRFSGRQFSNSRSEMNVSTLELGDSALYLCASSLRLRTGNTGELFFGEGSRLTVL.

This clonotype was seen a few times. The genes are TRBV5-1 and TRBJ2-1; tentatively, D is TRBD1 (5 bases). V was clipped by 2 bases and J by 8 bases, with 8 bases between them. The germline CDR1 and CDR2 sequences are SGHRS and YFSETQ. The CDR3 is made up of 12 amino acids. CDR3: CASSFLGDEQFF. DNA for the CDR3: TGCGCCAGCAGCTTTCTAGGGGATGAGCAGTTCTTC.

In its sample, this clonotype was seen a few times. The chain employs TRBV7-2 and TRBJ1-2; maybe TRBD1 (6 bases). Trimming removed 4 bases at V and 8 bases at J, with 14 bases between. The CDR3 length is 13 residues. Germline CDR1 and CDR2: SGHTA and FQGNSA. The CDR3 spells CASSYYREGGYTF. For the CDR3, the DNA is TGTGCCAGCAGCTACTACAGGGAGGGCGGCTACACCTTC.

The chain uses TRBV4-3 and TRBJ1-1; D may be TRBD1 (6 bases). Germline loops: CDR1 LGHNA, CDR2 YSLEER. Trimming took off 5 bases at V and 1 base at J, with 20 bases between the two ends. This CDR3 is 17 amino acids long. The CDR3 spells CASSFDGRGRRNTEAFF. For the CDR3, the DNA is TGCGCCAGCAGCTTTGATGGCAGGGGACGGAGGAACACTGAAGCTTTCTTT.

This clonotype was observed a handful of times. The chain has TRBV20-1 and TRBJ2-3; a weak D match, TRBD1 (5 bases). The CDR3 runs 13 residues. Per the germline V gene, CDR1 is DFQATT and CDR2 is SNEGSKA (reference sequence). Between the trimmed V and J ends, which lost 6 bases and 5 bases, there was a span of 15 bases. CDR3 loop: CSAGQANLDTQYF. CDR3 coding DNA: TGCAGTGCGGGGCAGGCGAACTTAGATACGCAGTATTTT.

This clonotype was detected a few times. This chain joins TRBV5-1 and TRBJ1-1; 9 nucleotides agree with TRBD1. Germline V CDR1 and CDR2: SGHRS, YFSETQ. CDR3 length equals 15 residues. Trimming removed 4 bases from V and 5 bases from J; junction bases left unmatched: 9. The CDR3 DNA is TGCGCCAGCAGCGAAACAGGGGGCGCGGGTACTGAAGCTTTCTTT. It is translated as CASSETGGAGTEAFF.

The J gene is TRBJ2-3, the V gene TRBV4-1, with TRBD1 matching over 9 bases. The ends lost 0 bases at V and 5 bases at J; junction bases unmatched: 3. This CDR3 contains 15 residues. Germline CDR1 is MGHRA and CDR2 is YSYEKL. CDR3 sequence: CASSQDGTGIDTQYF. DNA for the CDR3: TGCGCCAGCAGCCAAGATGGGACAGGGATAGATACGCAGTATTTT.

V is TRBV5-4 and J is TRBJ2-3; 9 positions agree with TRBD1. J gave up 3 bases and V 4 bases, and 9 bases lay outside the gene matches. The CDR3 is made up of 16 amino acids. Germline V gives CDR1 SGHNT, CDR2 YYREEE (reference sequence). DNA for the CDR3: TGTGCCAGCAGCCCAACAGGGGGCTGGGTAACAGATACGCAGTATTTT. It specifies CASSPTGGWVTDTQYF.

The chain links TRBV6-1 to TRBJ1-6, with 8 nucleotides matching TRBD1. The junction had 0 bases not matched to a gene; V was cut back by 4 bases and J by 7 bases. Germline V gene data show CDR1 as MNHNS and CDR2 as SASEGT. The CDR3 is 13 amino acids. CDR3 DNA: TGTGCCAGCAGTGGGGACAGGAATTCACCCCTCCACTTT. This encodes CASSGDRNSPLHF.

The chain links TRBV27 to TRBJ1-2; 12 bases are a match to TRBD1. CDR3 length: 16 amino acids. The V and J ends lost 6 bases and 7 bases, in that order; junction bases with no gene match: 12. The V gene's germline CDR1 is MNHEY and CDR2 SMNVEV (reference sequence). This CDR3 is CASSTNRDRGRGGYTF. In DNA form, the CDR3 reads TGTGCCAGCAGCACGAACCGGGACAGGGGGCGCGGTGGCTACACCTTC.

This clonotype was seen once. The CDR3 coding sequence is TGTGCCAGCAGCTTAGCGCCGGCGGGGAGGGCCGGGGAGCTGTTTTTT. This sequence encodes CASSLAPAGRAGELFF. The J gene is TRBJ2-2, the V gene TRBV7-8; 7 positions agree with TRBD2. Trimming took 0 bases from V and 6 from J; bases not matched to a gene: 7. Germline V CDR1 and CDR2: SGHVS, FQNEAQ. The CDR3 consists of 16 residues. Full variable domain (remainder filled in from reference TRBV7-8 and TRBJ2-2): GAGVSQSPRYKVAKRGQDVALRCDPISGHVSLFWYQQALGQGPEFLTYFQNEAQLDKSGLPSDRFFAERPEGSVSTLKIQRTQQEDSAVYLCASSLAPAGRAGELFFGEGSRLTVL.

This clonotype came up many times. The gene calls are TRBV27 and TRBJ2-3, with D possibly matching TRBD2 (6 bases). V lost 6 bases and J 4 bases, leaving 20 bases between the germline ends. Germline values: CDR1 MNHEY, CDR2 SMNVEV (reference sequence). The CDR3 is made up of 16 amino acids. The CDR3 sequence is CASRLEAGRRADTQYF. The CDR3, as DNA: TGTGCCAGCAGGCTGGAGGCGGGAAGAAGGGCAGATACGCAGTATTTT.

This clonotype was observed at least ten times. The rearrangement uses TRBV7-2 and TRBJ2-5; D may be TRBD2 (6 bases). This CDR3 region has 14 residues. Germline values: CDR1 SGHTA, CDR2 FQGNSA. V lost 3 bases to trimming and J lost 5 bases, with 13 bases between them. As DNA, the CDR3 is TGTGCCAGCAGCTTGGGGGGTTCGGGGGAGACCCAGTACTTC. Encoded protein: CASSLGGSGETQYF.

CDR3 coding DNA: TGCGCCAGCAGCTACCAGCAGGGAGGCGAGTTCTTC. It specifies CASSYQQGGEFF. This chain connects TRBV5-1 to TRBJ2-1; tentative D call: TRBD2 (6 bases). The CDR3 has 12 amino acids. V was pared by 3 bases and J by 14 bases, with 15 bases between. Germline lookup yields CDR1 SGHRS and CDR2 YFSETQ. The variable domain in full, with the rest retrieved from reference TRBV5-1 and TRBJ2-1, is KAGVTQTPRYLIKTRGQQVTLSCSPISGHRSVSWYQQTPGQGLQFLFEYFSETQRNKGNFPGRFSGRQFSNSRSEMNVSTLELGDSALYLCASSYQQGGEFFGPGTRLTVL.

A few counts support this clonotype. The chain combines TRBV7-2 with TRBJ2-2; 7 nucleotides agree with TRBD2. Germline assignment: CDR1 SGHTA and CDR2 FQGNSA. The CDR3 is 15 residues long. V shed 5 bases, J shed 6 bases, and the junction held 9 bases outside the gene matches. The CDR3 protein is CASSPGLGSPGELFF. In DNA, the CDR3 is TGTGCCAGCAGCCCAGGACTAGGGTCTCCCGGGGAGCTGTTTTTT.

V usage is TRBV5-6 and J usage is TRBJ2-6; D is uncertain. This CDR3 is 17 amino acids long. V lost 4 bases, J lost 0 bases, and 14 bases lay in between. CDR1 and CDR2 from the germline V gene are SGHDT and YYEEEE. The CDR3 protein is CASSPTTSGSGANVLTF. Here the CDR3 DNA reads TGTGCCAGCAGCCCCACTACCTCCGGCTCTGGGGCCAACGTCCTGACTTTC. Full variable domain (missing parts from reference TRBV5-6 and TRBJ2-6): DAGVTQSPTHLIKTRGQQVTLRCSPKSGHDTVSWYQQALGQGPQFIFQYYEEEERQRGNFPDRFSGHQFPNYSSELNVNALLLGDSALYLCASSPTTSGSGANVLTFGAGSRLTVL.

The rearrangement links TRBV12-3 or TRBV12-4 to TRBJ2-7; 10 bases agree with TRBD2. V shed 6 bases and J 5 bases; nucleotides not matched to a gene: 7. CDR3 length: 14 residues. The CDR3: CASRFSGGFDEQYF. Here the CDR3 DNA reads TGTGCCAGCAGATTTAGCGGGGGGTTCGACGAGCAGTACTTC.

V and J are TRBV9 and TRBJ2-1; perhaps TRBD2 as D (5 bases). The CDR3 extends over 16 amino acids. V dropped 0 bases and J dropped 6 bases, with 16 bases sitting between them. Germline V CDR1 and CDR2: SGDLS, YYNGEE. The CDR3 bases are TGTGCCAGCAGCGTAGGACTCCGCCCGGGGATCAATGAGCAGTTCTTC. This gives the protein CASSVGLRPGINEQFF.

This clonotype was seen repeatedly, ten times or more. The rearrangement uses TRBV28 and TRBJ2-7; D remains unclear. Germline V gives CDR1 MDHEN, CDR2 SYDVKM. With 5 bases removed from V and 0 bases from J, the gap between germline ends came to 14 bases. The CDR3 is 15 amino acids. Written as DNA, the CDR3 is TGTGCCAGCAGTCCCAACTGGGGAAGCTCCTACGAGCAGTACTTC. Translating it yields CASSPNWGSSYEQYF. The full variable domain, its missing parts supplied by reference TRBV28 and TRBJ2-7, is DVKVTQSSRYLVKRTGEKVFLECVQDMDHENMFWYRQDPGLGLRLIYFSYDVKMKEKGDIPEGYSVSREKKERFSLILESASTNQTSMYLCASSPNWGSSYEQYFGPGTRLTVT.

This clonotype was seen only a few times. The chain links TRBV12-3 or TRBV12-4 to TRBJ2-3, with TRBD2 identical over 13 bases. The CDR3 is 15 residues long. Germline trimming cut 6 bases from V and 4 bases from J; bases unmatched to any gene: 4. This chain's CDR3 is CASSRLAGGPDTQYF. The CDR3 DNA reads as TGTGCCAGCAGCCGACTAGCGGGGGGACCAGATACGCAGTATTTT.

A few counts support this clonotype. The rearrangement joins TRBV30 to TRBJ1-6; D is undetermined. Trimming shortened V by 2 bases and J by 9 bases, and 5 bases separated the two germline ends. The CDR3 has 11 residues. Looked up from germline, CDR1 is GTSNPN and CDR2 is SVGIG (reference sequence). The CDR3 sequence is CAWSIGSPLHF. As DNA, the CDR3 is TGTGCCTGGAGTATCGGTTCACCCCTCCACTTT.

The V and J genes are TRBV9 and TRBJ2-3; D gene unclear. The CDR3 is 14 amino acids. Germline V lookup: CDR1 SGDLS, CDR2 YYNGEE. V gave up 0 bases and J gave up 4 bases, with 9 bases separating them. The CDR3 here is CASSVGAGADTQYF. The CDR3 DNA reads TGTGCCAGCAGCGTAGGGGCAGGTGCAGATACGCAGTATTTT.

This clonotype was counted at least ten times. This rearrangement joins TRBV7-2 to TRBJ1-5, with no clear D. Trimming stripped 2 bases from V and 2 bases from J, with 7 bases between. The CDR3 totals 14 residues. The V gene's germline CDR1 is SGHTA and CDR2 FQGNSA. The CDR3 DNA sequence: TGTGCCAGCAGCTTATCGAGGGGCAATCAGCCCCAGCATTTT. Its translation is CASSLSRGNQPQHF.